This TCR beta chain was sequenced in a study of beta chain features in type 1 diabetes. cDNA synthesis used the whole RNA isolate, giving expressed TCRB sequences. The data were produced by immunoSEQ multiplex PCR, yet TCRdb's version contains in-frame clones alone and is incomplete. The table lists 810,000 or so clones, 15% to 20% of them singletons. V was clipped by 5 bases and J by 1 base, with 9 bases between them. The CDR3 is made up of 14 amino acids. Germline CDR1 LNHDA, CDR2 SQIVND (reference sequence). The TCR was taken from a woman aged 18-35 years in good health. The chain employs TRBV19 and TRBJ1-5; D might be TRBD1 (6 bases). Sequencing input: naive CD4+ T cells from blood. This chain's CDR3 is CASSEQGSNQPQHF. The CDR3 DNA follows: TGTGCCAGTAGTGAACAGGGAAGCAATCAGCCCCAGCATTTT.